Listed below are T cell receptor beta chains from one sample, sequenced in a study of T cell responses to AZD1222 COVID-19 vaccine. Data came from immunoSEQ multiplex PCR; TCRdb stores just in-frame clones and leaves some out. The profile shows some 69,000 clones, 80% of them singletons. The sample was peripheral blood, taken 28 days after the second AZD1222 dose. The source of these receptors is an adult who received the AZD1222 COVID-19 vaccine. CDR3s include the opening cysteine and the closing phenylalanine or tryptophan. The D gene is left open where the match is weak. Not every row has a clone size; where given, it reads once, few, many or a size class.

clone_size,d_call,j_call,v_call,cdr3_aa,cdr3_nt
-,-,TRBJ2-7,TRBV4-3,CASSQDWRNTYEQYF,TGCGCCAGCAGCCAAGATTGGCGGAATACCTACGAGCAGTACTTC
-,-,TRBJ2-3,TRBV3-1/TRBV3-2,CASSQWEGSLSTDTQYF,TGTGCCAGCAGCCAATGGGAAGGCTCACTTAGCACAGATACGCAGTATTTT
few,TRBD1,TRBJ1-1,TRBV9,CASSVGMTGRNTEAFF,TGTGCCAGCAGCGTAGGAATGACAGGGAGGAACACTGAAGCTTTCTTT
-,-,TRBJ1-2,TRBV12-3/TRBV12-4,CASSFLAGGYTF,TGTGCCAGCAGTTTTCTCGCGGGTGGCTACACCTTC
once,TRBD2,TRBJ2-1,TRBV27,CASSLTGTSGHNEQFF,TGTGCCAGCAGTTTAACTGGGACTAGCGGCCACAATGAGCAGTTCTTC
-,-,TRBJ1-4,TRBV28,CASSSTLDSNEKLFF,TGTGCCAGCAGTTCCACCTTGGACAGTAATGAAAAACTGTTTTTT
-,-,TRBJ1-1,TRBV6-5,CASRATVDTEAFF,TGTGCCAGCAGAGCGACAGTCGACACTGAAGCTTTCTTT
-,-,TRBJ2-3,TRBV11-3,CAGHTTPQGHSTDTQYF,TGTGCCGGACACACGACGCCCCAGGGCCATAGCACAGATACGCAGTATTTT
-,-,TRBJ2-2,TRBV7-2,CASSLNTGELFF,TGTGCCAGCAGCTTGAACACCGGGGAGCTGTTTTTT
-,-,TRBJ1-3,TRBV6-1,CASSEAPYRSVGAQGNTIYF,TGTGCCAGCAGTGAAGCTCCCTATCGATCGGTGGGGGCGCAAGGAAACACCATATATTTT
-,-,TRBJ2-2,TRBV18,CASSPGASNTGELFF,TGTGCCAGCTCACCAGGAGCCTCTAACACCGGGGAGCTGTTTTTT
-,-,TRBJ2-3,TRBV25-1,CASSVDRSTDTQYF,TGTGCCAGCAGTGTTGACCGTTCCACAGATACGCAGTATTTT
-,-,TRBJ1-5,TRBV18,CASSLGQNNQPQHF,TGTGCCAGCTCACTTGGACAAAACAATCAGCCCCAGCATTTT
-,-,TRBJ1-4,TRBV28,CASSLVSGAREKLFF,TGTGCCAGCAGTTTGGTGTCAGGGGCAAGAGAAAAACTGTTTTTT
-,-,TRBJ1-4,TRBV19,CASSPFPEAGQWGEKLFF,TGTGCCAGTAGTCCGTTCCCCGAAGCAGGGCAGTGGGGTGAAAAACTGTTTTTT
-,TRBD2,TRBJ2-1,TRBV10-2,CASRLAGGPNEQFF,TGCGCCAGCAGACTAGCGGGGGGCCCTAATGAGCAGTTCTTC
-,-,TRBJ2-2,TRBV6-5,CASSWDASTGELFF,TGTGCCAGCAGTTGGGACGCCAGCACCGGGGAGCTGTTTTTT
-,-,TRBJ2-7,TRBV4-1,CASSQGSRGTYEQYF,TGCGCCAGCAGCCAAGGGTCCCGGGGGACCTACGAGCAGTACTTC
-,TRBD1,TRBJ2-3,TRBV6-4,CASSGTGTDTQYF,TGTGCCAGCAGTGGGACAGGGACAGATACGCAGTATTTT
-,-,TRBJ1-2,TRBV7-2,CASSSVVGRGYTF,TGTGCCAGCAGCTCTGTTGTCGGACGGGGATACACCTTC
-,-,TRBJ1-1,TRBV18,CASLAGPYTEAFF,TGTGCCAGCTTGGCGGGGCCTTACACTGAAGCTTTCTTT
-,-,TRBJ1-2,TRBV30,CAWEVRQYGYTF,TGTGCCTGGGAGGTTAGACAGTATGGCTACACCTTC
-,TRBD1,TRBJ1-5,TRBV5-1,CASSRDRNQPQHF,TGCGCCAGCAGCCGGGACAGAAATCAGCCCCAGCATTTT
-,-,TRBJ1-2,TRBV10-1,CASSAQVGYGYTF,TGCGCCAGCAGTGCCCAGGTGGGCTATGGCTACACCTTC
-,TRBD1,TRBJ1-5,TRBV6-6,CASSYGTVNQPQHF,TGTGCCAGCAGTTACGGGACAGTGAATCAGCCCCAGCATTTT
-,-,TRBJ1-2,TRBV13,CASSPQGGNYGYTF,TGTGCCAGCAGTCCGCAGGGAGGAAACTATGGCTACACCTTC
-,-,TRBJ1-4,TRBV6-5,CASSYSPGGGEKLFF,TGTGCCAGCAGTTACTCCCCCGGGGGCGGTGAAAAACTGTTTTTT
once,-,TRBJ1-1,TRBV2,CASAFEGGTEAFF,TGTGCCAGCGCCTTCGAGGGGGGCACTGAAGCTTTCTTT
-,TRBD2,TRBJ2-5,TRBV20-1,CRAGGGETQYF,TGCAGAGCGGGGGGAGGAGAGACCCAGTACTTC
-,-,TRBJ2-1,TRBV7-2,CASSLWGGNEQFF,TGTGCCAGCAGCTTGTGGGGAGGCAATGAGCAGTTCTTC
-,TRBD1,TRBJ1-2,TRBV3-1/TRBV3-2,CASSPFGTAYGYTF,TGTGCCAGCAGCCCCTTCGGGACAGCCTATGGCTACACCTTC
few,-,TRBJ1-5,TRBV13,CASSLGRGDNQPQHF,TGTGCCAGCAGCTTAGGCCGAGGTGACAATCAGCCCCAGCATTTT
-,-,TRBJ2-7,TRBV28,CATLGSPLYEQYF,TGTGCGACGCTAGGAAGTCCCCTCTACGAGCAGTACTTC
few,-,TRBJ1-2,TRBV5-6,CASSLSGNRGYTF,TGTGCCAGCAGCTTGTCCGGGAATAGAGGCTACACCTTC
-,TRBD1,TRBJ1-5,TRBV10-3,CAISDQNPGQGDQPQHF,TGTGCCATCAGCGACCAAAACCCGGGACAGGGGGATCAGCCCCAGCATTTT